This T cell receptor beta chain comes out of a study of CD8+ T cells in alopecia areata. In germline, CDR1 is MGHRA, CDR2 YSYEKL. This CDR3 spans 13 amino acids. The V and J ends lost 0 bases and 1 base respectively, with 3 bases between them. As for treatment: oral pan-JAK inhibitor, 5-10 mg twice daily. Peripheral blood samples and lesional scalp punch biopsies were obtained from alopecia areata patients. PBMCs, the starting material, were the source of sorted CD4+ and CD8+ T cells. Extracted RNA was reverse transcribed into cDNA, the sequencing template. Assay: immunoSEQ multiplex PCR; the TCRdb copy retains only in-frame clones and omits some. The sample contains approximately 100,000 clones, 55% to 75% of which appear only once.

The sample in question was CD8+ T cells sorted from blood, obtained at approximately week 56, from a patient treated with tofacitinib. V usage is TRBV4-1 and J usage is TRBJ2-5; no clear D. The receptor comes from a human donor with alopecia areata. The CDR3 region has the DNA TGCGCCAGCAGCCAAGATGGCCAAGAGACCCAGTACTTC. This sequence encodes CASSQDGQETQYF.